This T cell receptor (beta chain) was captured by sequencing in a study of T cell responses to AZD1222 COVID-19 vaccine. Across the whole study: It was second doses at about 4 or about 12 weeks that were pooled.

Trimming removed 5 bases from V and 0 bases from J, with 14 bases in between. CDR1 is SGHVS and CDR2 is FQNEAQ in the germline V gene. The CDR3 totals 15 residues. Profiling relied on immunoSEQ multiplex PCR, and the TCRdb table lists in-frame clones only, not all of them. The sample holds over 100,000 clones, 85% to 95% seen once. The receptor was isolated from an adult in good health. Sequencing used peripheral blood, obtained on day 0 of AZD1222 vaccination. This chain connects TRBV7-8 to TRBJ2-7, with D perhaps matching TRBD1 or TRBD2 (5 bases each). CDR3 in DNA: TGTGCCAGCAGCCCCCGGGACGGGCGCTCCTACGAGCAGTACTTC. Its translation is CASSPRDGRSYEQYF.